This T cell receptor (beta chain) came from a study of a mutant IDH1 vaccine in newly diagnosed glioma. Overall study context: Week 35 held visit V12, while week 47 held visit V13. Points from the study as a whole: Detectable vaccine-induced immune responses arose in 80% to 95% of patients.

Concerning this clone: The antigen is unknown.

This CDR3 has 15 residues. Germline CDR1 and CDR2: LNHNV and YYDKDF (reference sequence). V lost 0 bases, J lost 0 bases, and 9 bases lay in between. Time point given: week 47, end of study. Doses of 300 ug of mutant IDH1 20-mer peptide were given with topical imiquimod. The donors had new WHO grade 3 or 4 astrocytomas; these were IDH1-mutant and ATRX-lost. Using immunoSEQ multiplex PCR, the repertoire was profiled, and TCRdb retains in-frame clones only, with some absent. The table lists roughly 11,000 clones, around 85% of them singletons. This sequence joins TRBV15 and TRBJ2-7; D gene unclear. The source is a man aged 30-40 years with glioma. The sequencing used PBMCs, collected from a glioma patient whose treatment included an IDH1 peptide vaccine. The CDR3 loop reads CATSRESGSSYEQYF. CDR3 in DNA: TGTGCCACCAGCAGAGAAAGTGGCAGCTCCTACGAGCAGTACTTC.